The next 11 T cell receptor beta chains were all read from a single sample in a study of shared clonotypes between healthy human individuals. CD45RO negativity and positive selection for CCR7 defined naive CD8 cells, a population that excluded terminally differentiated effector memory CD45RA+ cells. This table comes from immunoSEQ multiplex PCR, and its TCRdb copy is limited to in-frame clones, with some not included. This sample has around 1.9 million clones, with 85% to 95% found just once. The sequencing input was naive CD8+ T cells from PBMCs. Receptor source: a man younger than 30 in good health. Some clones in this sample may be carry-over from other donors' samples.

This clone was detected once. V usage is TRBV9 and J usage is TRBJ2-2, with D possibly being TRBD1 or TRBD2 (6 bases each). The V gene lost 4 bases and the J gene lost 4 bases, with 20 bases spanning the gap. The CDR3 length is 17 residues. In germline, CDR1 is SGDLS, CDR2 YYNGEE. The CDR3 protein is CASSYPGSGGGTGELFF. The CDR3 DNA reads as TGTGCCAGCAGCTACCCCGGATCCGGGGGCGGCACCGGGGAGCTGTTTTTT.

This chain uses TRBV27 with TRBJ2-5; TRBD2 matches at 7 bases. The CDR3 sequence is 15 residues long. The V gene's germline CDR1 is MNHEY and CDR2 SMNVEV (reference sequence). The trim removed 5 bases at V and 9 bases at J, leaving 15 bases unmatched. CDR3 coding DNA: TGTGCCAGCAGTCCCCAGCGGGGAGGTTTGGTAGCCCAGTACTTC. Its protein is CASSPQRGGLVAQYF.

The chain has TRBV7-3 and TRBJ2-3; TRBD2 matches at 12 bases. Germline V gives CDR1 SGHTA, CDR2 FQGTGA. Unmatched junction bases numbered 1, after V lost 0 bases and J lost 6 bases. This CDR3 is 15 amino acids long. This CDR3 reads CASSLTTSGSDTQYF. The CDR3 nucleotides read TGTGCCAGCAGCTTAACGACTAGCGGGAGTGATACGCAGTATTTT.

The gene calls are TRBV5-1 and TRBJ2-7; D not certain. Per germline, CDR1 SGHRS and CDR2 YFSETQ. This CDR3 spans 15 amino acids. V was clipped by 5 bases and J by 0 bases, with 15 bases between them. CDR3 nucleotide sequence: TGCGCCAGCAGGGTCGGCGAGCTTAGCTCCTACGAGCAGTACTTC. Translated: CASRVGELSSYEQYF.

The V call is TRBV28, the J call TRBJ1-5, with 9 bases aligning to TRBD1. The CDR3 runs 15 residues. After removal of 5 bases from V and 4 bases from J, the junction contained 6 bases not matched to a gene. Germline V gene data show CDR1 as MDHEN and CDR2 as SYDVKM. The CDR3 loop is CASSAWDRVNQPQHF. The CDR3 region has the DNA TGTGCCAGCAGTGCATGGGACAGGGTGAATCAGCCCCAGCATTTT.

This clone was observed a single time. The CDR3 nucleotides are TGTGCCAGCAGCCAAGATTTTGGGGATTCCTACGAGCAGTACTTC. Its translation: CASSQDFGDSYEQYF. The chain uses TRBV14 and TRBJ2-7, with unresolved D. With 0 bases removed from V and 1 base from J, the gap between germline ends came to 10 bases. This CDR3 is built from 15 residues. Per the germline V gene, CDR1 is SGHDN and CDR2 is FVKESK.

This rearrangement joins TRBV28 to TRBJ2-3; no clear D gene. Trimming removed 2 bases from V and 3 bases from J, with 15 bases in between. Germline values: CDR1 MDHEN, CDR2 SYDVKM. The CDR3 is 16 amino acids. Written as DNA, the CDR3 is TGTGCCAGCAGTTTAGTTTTGGCCGGCAAAACAGATACGCAGTATTTT. It yields the protein CASSLVLAGKTDTQYF.

Remarks on this clone: The sample carries other DNA sequences with the same CDR3. The DNA of the CDR3 is TGTGCCAGCAGTTTTAGCGGGAGGGGCAATGAGCAGTTCTTC. Its translation is CASSFSGRGNEQFF. V usage is TRBV27 and J usage is TRBJ2-1, with 11 positions matching TRBD2. The length of the CDR3 is 14 residues. CDR1 is MNHEY, CDR2 SMNVEV, per germline (reference sequence). The V segment lost 3 bases and the J segment 6 bases; nucleotides outside the gene matches: 1.

The V gene is TRBV5-4, the J gene TRBJ2-3, with D perhaps matching TRBD1 (5 bases). This CDR3 spans 15 amino acids. V was shortened by 1 base and J by 5 bases, with 14 bases between the two germline ends. The germline V gene encodes CDR1 SGHNT and CDR2 YYREEE (reference sequence). The CDR3 is CASSLWGRVGDTQYF. The CDR3 nucleotides read TGTGCCAGCAGCTTGTGGGGCAGGGTCGGAGATACGCAGTATTTT.

The chain joins TRBV5-4 to TRBJ1-5; D is unclear. Germline assignment: CDR1 SGHNT and CDR2 YYREEE (reference sequence). There are 15 residues in the CDR3. The ends were cut back, 0 bases at V and 5 bases at J, with 12 bases in the middle. This CDR3 reads CASSLEPGMYQPQHF. CDR3 coding DNA: TGTGCCAGCAGCTTGGAACCCGGCATGTATCAGCCCCAGCATTTT.

The chain combines TRBV4-1 with TRBJ2-7, with 9 positions matching TRBD1. CDR3 length: 14 residues. V shed 1 base, J shed 7 bases, and the junction held 5 bases outside the gene matches. The V gene's germline CDR1 is MGHRA and CDR2 YSYEKL. The CDR3 sequence is CASSQADRGGEQYF. In nucleotides, the CDR3 is TGCGCCAGCAGCCAAGCGGACAGGGGCGGTGAGCAGTACTTC.